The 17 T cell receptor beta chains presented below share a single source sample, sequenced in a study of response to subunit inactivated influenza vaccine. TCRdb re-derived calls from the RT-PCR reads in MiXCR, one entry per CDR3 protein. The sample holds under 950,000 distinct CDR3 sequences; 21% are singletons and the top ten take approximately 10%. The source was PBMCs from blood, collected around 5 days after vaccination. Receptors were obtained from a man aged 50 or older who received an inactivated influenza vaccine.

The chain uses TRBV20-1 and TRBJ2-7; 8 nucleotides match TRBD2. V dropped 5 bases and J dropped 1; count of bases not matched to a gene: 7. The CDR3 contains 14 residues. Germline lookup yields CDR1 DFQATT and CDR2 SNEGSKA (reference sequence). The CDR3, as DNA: TGCAGTGCTGGGGGAGCGGGAGATTCCTACGAGCAGTACTTC. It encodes CSAGGAGDSYEQYF.

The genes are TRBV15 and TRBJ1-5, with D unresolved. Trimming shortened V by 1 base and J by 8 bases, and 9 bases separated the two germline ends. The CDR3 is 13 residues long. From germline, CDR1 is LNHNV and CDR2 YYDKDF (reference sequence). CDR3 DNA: TGTGCCACCAGCAGAGTGGGAGGGAAGCCCCAGCATTTT. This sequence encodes CATSRVGGKPQHF.

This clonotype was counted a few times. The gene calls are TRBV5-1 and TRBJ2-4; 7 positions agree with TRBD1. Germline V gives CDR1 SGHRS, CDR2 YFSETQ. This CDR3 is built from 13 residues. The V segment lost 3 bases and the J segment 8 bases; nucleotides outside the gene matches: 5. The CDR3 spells CASSYRGSDIQYF. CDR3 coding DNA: TGCGCCAGCAGCTACAGGGGATCGGACATTCAGTACTTC.

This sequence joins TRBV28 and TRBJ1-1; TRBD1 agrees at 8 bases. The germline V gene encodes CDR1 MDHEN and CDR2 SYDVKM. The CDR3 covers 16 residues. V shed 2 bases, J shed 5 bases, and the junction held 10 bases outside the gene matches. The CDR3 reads CASSLKQGAGGTEAFF. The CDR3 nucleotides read TGTGCCAGCAGTTTAAAGCAGGGGGCTGGGGGGACTGAAGCTTTCTTT.

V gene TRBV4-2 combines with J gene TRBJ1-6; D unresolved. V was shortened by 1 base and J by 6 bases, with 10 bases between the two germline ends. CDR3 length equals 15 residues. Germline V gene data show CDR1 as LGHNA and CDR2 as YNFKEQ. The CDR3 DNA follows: TGTGCCAGCAGCCAAGCCGGCCAGGCTAATTCACCCCTCCACTTT. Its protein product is CASSQAGQANSPLHF.

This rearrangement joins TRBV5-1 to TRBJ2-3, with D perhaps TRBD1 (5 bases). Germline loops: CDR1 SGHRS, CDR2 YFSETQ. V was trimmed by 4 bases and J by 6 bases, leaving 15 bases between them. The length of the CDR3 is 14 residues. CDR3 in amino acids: CASSRTSAYDTQYF. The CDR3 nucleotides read TGCGCCAGCAGCCGGACATCGGCATACGATACGCAGTATTTT.

The CDR3 region is CASSLLTSGEQYF. The CDR3 DNA follows: TGTGCCAGCAGCTTACTAACTTCGGGGGAGCAGTACTTC. The chain employs TRBV7-2 and TRBJ2-7, with a weak D call TRBD2 (5 bases). V was trimmed by 2 bases and J by 7 bases, leaving 12 bases between them. Germline V gene data show CDR1 as SGHTA and CDR2 as FQGNSA. The length of the CDR3 is 13 residues.

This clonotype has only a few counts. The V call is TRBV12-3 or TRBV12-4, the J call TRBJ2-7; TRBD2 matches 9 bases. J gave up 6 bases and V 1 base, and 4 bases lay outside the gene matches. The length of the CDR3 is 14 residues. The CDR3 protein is CASSLGLADFEQYF. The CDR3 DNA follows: TGTGCCAGCAGTTTAGGACTAGCGGATTTCGAGCAGTACTTC.

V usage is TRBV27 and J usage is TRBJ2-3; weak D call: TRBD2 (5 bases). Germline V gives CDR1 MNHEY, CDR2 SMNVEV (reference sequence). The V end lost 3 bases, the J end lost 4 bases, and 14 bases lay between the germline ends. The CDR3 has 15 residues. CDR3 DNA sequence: TGTGCCAGCAGTTTCGGACTCCGAGGGTCAGATACGCAGTATTTT. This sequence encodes CASSFGLRGSDTQYF.

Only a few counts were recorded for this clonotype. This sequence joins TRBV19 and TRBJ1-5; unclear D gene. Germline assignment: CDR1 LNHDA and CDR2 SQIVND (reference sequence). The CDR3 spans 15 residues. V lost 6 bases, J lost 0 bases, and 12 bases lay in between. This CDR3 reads CASSEGPYSNQPQHF. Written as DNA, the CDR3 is TGTGCCAGTAGCGAGGGTCCTTATAGCAATCAGCCCCAGCATTTT.

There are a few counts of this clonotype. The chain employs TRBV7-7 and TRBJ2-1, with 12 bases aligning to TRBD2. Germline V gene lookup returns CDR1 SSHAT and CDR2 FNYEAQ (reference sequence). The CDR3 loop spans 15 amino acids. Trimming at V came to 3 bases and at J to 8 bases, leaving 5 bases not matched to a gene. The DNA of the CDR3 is TGTGCCAGCAGCTTCCTAGCGGGAGGGCCGGATGAGCAGTTCTTC. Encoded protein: CASSFLAGGPDEQFF.

The CDR3 bases are TGTGCCAGCAGTTACCCTCGAACCAACCGCCTTAACCTATGTGAGCAGTTCTTC. Amino acid sequence: CASSYPRTNRLNLCEQFF. This rearrangement joins TRBV6-5 to TRBJ2-1; D is undetermined. Germline CDR1 MNHEY, CDR2 SVGAGI. This CDR3 region has 18 residues. The ends were cut back, 2 bases at V and 9 bases at J, with 26 bases in the middle.

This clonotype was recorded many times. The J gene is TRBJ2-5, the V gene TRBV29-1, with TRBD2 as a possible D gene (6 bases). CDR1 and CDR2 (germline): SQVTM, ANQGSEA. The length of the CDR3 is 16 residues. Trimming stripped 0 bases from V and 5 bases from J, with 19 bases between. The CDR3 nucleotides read TGCAGCGTTGAAGATCCCCGGGAGAGTACCCGTGAGACCCAGTACTTC. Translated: CSVEDPRESTRETQYF.

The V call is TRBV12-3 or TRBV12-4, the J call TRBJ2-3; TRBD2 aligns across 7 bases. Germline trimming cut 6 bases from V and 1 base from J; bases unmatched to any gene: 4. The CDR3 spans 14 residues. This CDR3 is CASREAGRTDTQYF. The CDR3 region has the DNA TGTGCCAGCAGGGAAGCGGGGCGCACAGATACGCAGTATTTT.

The CDR3 loop is CASSPLDYGYTF. For the CDR3, the DNA is TGTGCCAGCAGCCCTCTGGACTATGGCTACACCTTC. The V gene is TRBV7-9, the J gene TRBJ1-2; D not resolved. CDR1 is SEHNR and CDR2 is FQNEAQ in the germline V gene (reference sequence). CDR3 length: 12 amino acids. V was shortened by 5 bases and J by 3 bases, with 7 bases between the two germline ends.

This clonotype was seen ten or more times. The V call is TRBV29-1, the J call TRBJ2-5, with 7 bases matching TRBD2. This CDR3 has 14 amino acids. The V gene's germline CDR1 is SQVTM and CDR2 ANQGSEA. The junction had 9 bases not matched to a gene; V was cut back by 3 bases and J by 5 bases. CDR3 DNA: TGCAGCGTTGATGTGGCTAGCGGAGGGGAGACCCAGTACTTC. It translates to CSVDVASGGETQYF. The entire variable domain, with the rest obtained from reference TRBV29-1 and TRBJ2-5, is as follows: SAVISQKPSRDICQRGTSLTIQCQVDSQVTMMFWYRQQPGQSLTLIATANQGSEATYESGFVIDKFPISRPNLTFSTLTVSNMSPEDSSIYLCSVDVASGGETQYFGPGTRLLVL.

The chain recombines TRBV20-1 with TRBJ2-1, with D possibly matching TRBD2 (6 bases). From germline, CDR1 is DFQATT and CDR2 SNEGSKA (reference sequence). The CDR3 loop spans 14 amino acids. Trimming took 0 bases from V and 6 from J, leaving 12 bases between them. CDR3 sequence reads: CSAREGLQRNEQFF. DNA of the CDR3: TGCAGTGCTAGAGAGGGACTGCAACGCAATGAGCAGTTCTTC.